The 14 T cell receptor beta chains below were found in one sample sequenced in a study of CD8 T cells in ankylosing spondylitis. Study-wide results and caveats: A motif in TCR beta, a set of eight highly homologous variants, appeared characteristic of ankylosing spondylitis blood.

In TCRdb, the 5' RACE reads were re-called with MiXCR into one record per CDR3 protein. The sample has some 700,000 distinct CDR3 sequences, around a fifth seen once. The antigens these receptors bind are not known. The material sequenced was blood, either unsorted or a sorted T cell fraction (not recorded which). The receptors derive from a male donor with ankylosing spondylitis.

This clonotype was recorded many times. The chain recombines TRBV3-1 with TRBJ2-1, with 7 bases matching TRBD2. V dropped 4 bases and J dropped 0; count of bases not matched to a gene: 3. This CDR3 has 15 residues. Germline CDR1 reads LGHDT; CDR2 reads YNNKEL (reference sequence). The CDR3 loop reads CASSPLASSYNEQFF. DNA for the CDR3: TGTGCCAGCAGCCCACTAGCGAGCTCCTACAATGAGCAGTTCTTC.

The rearrangement uses TRBV28 and TRBJ2-1; 10 nucleotides line up with TRBD1. The CDR3 has 15 residues. After removal of 6 bases from V and 4 bases from J, the junction contained 6 bases not matched to a gene. Germline V gene sequence: CDR1 MDHEN, CDR2 SYDVKM. The CDR3 is CASSAPGQGYNEQFF. The CDR3, as DNA: TGTGCCAGCAGCGCGCCGGGACAGGGGTACAATGAGCAGTTCTTC.

Only a few counts were recorded for this clonotype. The chain couples TRBV5-1 to TRBJ1-2; possibly TRBD1 for D (6 bases). The CDR3 consists of 18 residues. V dropped 4 bases and J dropped 0 bases, with 22 bases sitting between them. The germline CDR1 and CDR2 sequences are SGHRS and YFSETQ. Here the CDR3 reads CASSPRGGGQQANYGYTF. The DNA for the CDR3 is TGCGCCAGCAGCCCCCGAGGGGGGGGGCAACAAGCTAACTATGGCTACACCTTC.

This clonotype was counted between two and nine times. CDR3 sequence: CASRGLEEIHEQYF. CDR3 DNA: TGTGCCAGCAGGGGACTGGAAGAGATCCACGAGCAGTACTTC. The gene calls are TRBV6-1 and TRBJ2-7, with D perhaps TRBD2 (6 bases). CDR1 is MNHNS, CDR2 SASEGT, per germline. The CDR3 runs to 14 residues. V lost 6 bases, J lost 5 bases, and 17 bases lay in between.

This chain uses TRBV20-1 with TRBJ2-4; no definite D call. This CDR3 has 14 residues. V was shortened by 3 bases and J by 0 bases, with 9 bases between the two germline ends. Germline CDR1 reads DFQATT; CDR2 reads SNEGSKA (reference sequence). The chain's CDR3 is CSARDLLAKNIQYF. The CDR3, as DNA: TGCAGTGCTAGGGACCTTCTAGCCAAAAACATTCAGTACTTC.

The rearrangement joins TRBV20-1 to TRBJ2-1; possibly TRBD2 for D (6 bases). Germline V gene data show CDR1 as DFQATT and CDR2 as SNEGSKA (reference sequence). Trimming took off 1 base at V and 7 bases at J, with 17 bases between the two ends. This CDR3 comprises 15 residues. The CDR3 protein is CSARGWGLANNEQFF. As DNA, the CDR3 is TGCAGTGCTAGAGGATGGGGCCTAGCGAATAATGAGCAGTTCTTC.

This chain connects TRBV30 to TRBJ1-1, with D unresolved. Trimming took 0 bases from V and 1 from J, leaving 15 bases between them. Per the germline V gene, CDR1 is GTSNPN and CDR2 is SVGIG (reference sequence). The CDR3 is made up of 16 amino acids. CDR3 sequence (DNA): TGTGCCTGGAGTGTACGGTGGTTAGAGCAGAACACTGAAGCTTTCTTT. Translating it yields CAWSVRWLEQNTEAFF.

This clonotype was picked up a small number of times. This chain links TRBV4-1 with TRBJ2-7; D unclear. The V and J ends lost 1 base and 3 bases respectively, with 13 bases between them. Germline CDR1 is MGHRA and CDR2 is YSYEKL. This CDR3 comprises 15 residues. CDR3 nucleotides: TGCGCCAGCAGCCAAGCTCCCGTAGTGGGCTACGAGCAGTACTTC. Translating it yields CASSQAPVVGYEQYF.

V gene TRBV6-1 combines with J gene TRBJ1-1, with TRBD1 as a possible D gene (5 bases). The V end lost 5 bases, the J end lost 3 bases, and 10 bases lay between the germline ends. Germline V gene sequence: CDR1 MNHNS, CDR2 SASEGT. CDR3 length equals 13 residues. The CDR3 spells CASSRGLDTEAFF. The CDR3 coding sequence is TGTGCCAGCAGTAGGGGTTTAGACACTGAAGCTTTCTTT.

The chain recombines TRBV4-1 with TRBJ2-3; TRBD2 matches 9 bases. CDR3 length equals 17 residues. The V segment lost 0 bases and the J segment 4 bases; nucleotides outside the gene matches: 8. CDR1 and CDR2 (germline): MGHRA, YSYEKL. This CDR3 is CASSQDLWREGPDTQYF. In DNA, the CDR3 is TGCGCCAGCAGCCAAGATCTGTGGCGGGAGGGCCCAGATACGCAGTATTTT.

The gene calls are TRBV20-1 and TRBJ2-7; no clear D gene. Germline values: CDR1 DFQATT, CDR2 SNEGSKA (reference sequence). The CDR3 is 13 amino acids. Trimming stripped 3 bases from V and 2 bases from J, with 11 bases between. CDR3: CSASGLQAYEQYF. The CDR3 coding sequence is TGCAGTGCTAGTGGCCTACAAGCCTACGAGCAGTACTTC.

This clonotype was counted ten times or more. The rearrangement links TRBV24-1 to TRBJ2-1; 7 bases match TRBD2. CDR1 is KGHDR, CDR2 SFDVKD, per germline. The trim removed 4 bases at V and 0 bases at J, leaving 5 bases unmatched. The CDR3 runs to 16 residues. The CDR3 region has the DNA TGTGCCACCAGTGAACCAAGCGGGACCTCCTACAATGAGCAGTTCTTC. Protein product: CATSEPSGTSYNEQFF.

The CDR3 spells CATSAGLGDPQHF. CDR3 nucleotides: TGTGCCACCAGCGCGGGGCTGGGAGATCCCCAGCATTTT. J is TRBJ1-5 and V is TRBV15; D may be TRBD1 (5 bases). The CDR3 sequence is 13 residues long. Germline CDR1 and CDR2: LNHNV and YYDKDF (reference sequence). Deletions cut 5 bases from V and 10 bases from J, with 15 bases between. The entire variable domain, with the rest obtained from reference TRBV15 and TRBJ1-5, is as follows: DAMVIQNPRYQVTQFGKPVTLSCSQTLNHNVMYWYQQKSSQAPKLLFHYYDKDFNNEADTPDNFQSRRPNTSFCFLDIRSPGLGDTAMYLCATSAGLGDPQHFGDGTRLSIL.

This clonotype has a count of ten or more. V gene TRBV5-1 combines with J gene TRBJ2-7, with 11 positions matching TRBD1. Trimming at V came to 5 bases and at J to 1 base, leaving 5 bases not matched to a gene. CDR3 size: 15 residues. CDR1 and CDR2 (germline): SGHRS, YFSETQ. DNA for the CDR3: TGCGCCAGCAGGTTTGGACAGGGGGCATCCTACGAGCAGTACTTC. As protein: CASRFGQGASYEQYF.